The T cell receptor (beta chain) described here comes from a study of T cells in localized non-small cell lung cancer. The assay was immunoSEQ multiplex PCR, and TCRdb's table has in-frame clones only and misses some. The sample has tens of thousands of clones, less than 90% seen once. Remarks on this clone: No antigen is known for it.

General study points: Patients showing higher blood T cell density tended to see longer overall survival. Sequencing covered just one tumor region, so heterogeneity cannot be ruled out. Exceeding tumor, uninvolved adjacent lung had the highest T cell clonality. Adjacent lung was found to contain a median approximately 60 of the top 100 tumor clones.

The CDR3 is made up of 14 amino acids. The germline V gene has CDR1 SNHLY and CDR2 FYNNEI. The V and J ends lost 7 bases and 0 bases respectively, with 10 bases between them. The clonotype comes from a male donor aged 60 or older with stage III squamous cell lung carcinoma. The source material was peripheral blood, sampled before any cancer treatment. The chain uses TRBV2 and TRBJ1-5; D remains ambiguous. Here the CDR3 DNA reads TGTGCCAGCAAAAAAGGGTATAGCAATCAGCCCCAGCATTTT. It translates to CASKKGYSNQPQHF.